Listed below are T cell receptor beta chains from one sample, sequenced in a study of blood T cells in healthy people across ages. TCRdb itself ran the 5' RACE reads through MiXCR, one entry per CDR3 protein. The data show about 500,000 distinct CDR3 sequences, nearly 25% seen once. These data were also filed under a second study, of T cells of mothers and their children.

The sequenced sample was blood. The source of these receptors is a boy under 18 in good health. CDR3s include the opening cysteine and the closing phenylalanine or tryptophan. Each record gives: V gene, D gene, J gene, clone size, CDR3 protein, CDR3 DNA. D genes are given only for firm matches. Only part of the rows carry a size: once, few, many, or a class if the clone is expanded.

>TRBV12-3/TRBV12-4|TRBD1|TRBJ1-6|-
CASSSGGQGGNSPLHF
TGTGCCAGCAGTTCGGGGGGACAGGGTGGAAATTCACCCCTCCACTTT
>TRBV4-2|-|TRBJ2-1|few
CASSQEASHVLYNEQFF
TGTGCCAGCAGCCAAGAGGCCTCGCACGTTCTATACAATGAGCAGTTCTTC
>TRBV7-7|TRBD2|TRBJ2-5|few
CASSLSVLAGGRRETQYF
TGTGCTAGCAGCTTATCCGTGTTAGCGGGGGGGCGGCGAGAGACCCAGTACTTC
>TRBV14|TRBD1|TRBJ2-7|once
CASSQGQGAHEQYF
TGTGCCAGCAGCCAGGGACAGGGGGCCCACGAGCAGTACTTC
>TRBV6-5|-|TRBJ1-1|few
CASRSFGVNTEAFF
TGTGCCAGCAGATCCTTTGGGGTGAACACTGAAGCTTTCTTT
>TRBV3-1|-|TRBJ2-4|-
CASSQEYRGMVNIQYF
TGTGCCAGCAGCCAAGAGTATCGGGGGATGGTAAACATTCAGTACTTC
>TRBV15|-|TRBJ2-6|once
CATSREVKGIGPSGANVLTF
TGTGCCACCAGCAGAGAAGTGAAGGGCATAGGACCCTCTGGGGCCAACGTCCTGACTTTC
>TRBV4-3|-|TRBJ1-4|many
CASSQVQNEKLFF
TGCGCCAGCAGCCAAGTTCAGAATGAAAAACTGTTTTTT
>TRBV10-3|TRBD2|TRBJ2-3|few
CAISESLAGGTDTQYF
TGTGCCATCAGTGAGTCGCTGGCGGGAGGCACAGATACGCAGTATTTT
>TRBV29-1|TRBD1|TRBJ1-2|-
CSAGQANYGYTF
TGCAGCGCGGGACAGGCGAACTATGGCTACACCTTC
>TRBV20-1|-|TRBJ2-7|-
CSVPLGQGGYEQYF
TGCAGTGTACCCCTGGGGCAGGGGGGATACGAGCAGTACTTC
>TRBV7-9|TRBD2|TRBJ2-2|-
CASSSTSGGLPGELFF
TGTGCCAGCAGCTCCACTAGCGGGGGCCTCCCCGGGGAGCTGTTTTTT
>TRBV28|-|TRBJ2-7|-
CASSSQGHQAYEQYF
TGTGCCAGCAGTTCCCAGGGACATCAAGCCTACGAGCAGTACTTC
>TRBV21-1|-|TRBJ2-7|-
CASSKGRFSEQYF
TGTGCCAGCAGCAAAGGCCGCTTCTCGGAGCAGTACTTC
>TRBV7-9|TRBD2|TRBJ2-7|-
CASSPITSGRSYEQYF
TGTGCCAGCAGCCCAATCACTAGCGGGAGGTCCTACGAGCAGTACTTC
>TRBV20-1|TRBD2|TRBJ2-5|-
CSARDTSGVGETQYF
TGCAGTGCCAGAGATACTAGCGGGGTTGGAGAGACCCAGTACTTC
>TRBV7-2|-|TRBJ2-3|few
CASSPQTSMTDTQYF
TGTGCCAGCAGCCCCCAGACTAGTATGACAGATACGCAGTATTTT
>TRBV7-8|-|TRBJ2-1|-
CASRLGSGIVPYNEQFF
TGTGCCAGCAGACTAGGATCAGGGATCGTCCCCTACAATGAGCAGTTCTTC
>TRBV12-3/TRBV12-4|-|TRBJ1-4|-
CASRPGFPNEKLFF
TGTGCCAGTCGGCCGGGGTTCCCTAATGAAAAACTGTTTTTT
>TRBV7-9|-|TRBJ2-1|few
CASILAGNNEQFF
TGTGCCAGCATCCTTGCAGGGAACAATGAGCAGTTCTTC
>TRBV3-1|TRBD2|TRBJ2-7|-
CASSPRGLAGRYEQYF
TGTGCCAGCAGCCCACGAGGCCTAGCGGGGCGCTACGAGCAGTACTTC
>TRBV28|-|TRBJ2-7|-
CASSPPGISYEQYF
TGTGCCTCTTCCCCACCCGGGATCTCCTACGAGCAGTACTTC